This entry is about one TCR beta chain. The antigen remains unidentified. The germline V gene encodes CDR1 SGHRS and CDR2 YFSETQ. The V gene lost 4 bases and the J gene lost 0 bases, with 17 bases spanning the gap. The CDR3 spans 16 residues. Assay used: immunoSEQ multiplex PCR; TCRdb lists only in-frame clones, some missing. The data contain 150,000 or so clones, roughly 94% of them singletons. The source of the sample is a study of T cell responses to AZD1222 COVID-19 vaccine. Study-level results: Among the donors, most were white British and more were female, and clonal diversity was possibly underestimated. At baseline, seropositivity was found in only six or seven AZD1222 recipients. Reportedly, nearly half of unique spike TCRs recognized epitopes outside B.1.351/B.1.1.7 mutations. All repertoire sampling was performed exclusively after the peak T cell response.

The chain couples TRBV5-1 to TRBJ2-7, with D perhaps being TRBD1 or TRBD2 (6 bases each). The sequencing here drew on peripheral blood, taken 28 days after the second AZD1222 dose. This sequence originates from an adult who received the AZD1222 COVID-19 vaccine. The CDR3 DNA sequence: TGCGCCAGCAGCCTGTCGACGGGGGCCGTCTCCTACGAGCAGTACTTC. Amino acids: CASSLSTGAVSYEQYF.